The 30 T cell receptor beta chains listed next were all sequenced from one sample in a study of cytomegalovirus exposure and HLA in healthy donors. Primers: 60 Vbeta forward and 13 Jbeta reverse. TCRdb's copy holds only in-frame clones and misses some; the assay was immunoSEQ multiplex PCR. The table records about 200,000 clones, around 77% of them present only once. Sample: PBMCs. The receptors stem from a man under 40 in good health and CMV-seronegative.

J is TRBJ1-2 and V is TRBV27; tentatively, D is TRBD1 (5 bases). From germline, CDR1 is MNHEY and CDR2 SMNVEV (reference sequence). Trimming took 5 bases from V and 7 from J, leaving 14 bases between them. The CDR3 has 13 amino acids. The CDR3 here is CASSPGRGSGYTF. Written as DNA, the CDR3 is TGTGCCAGCAGTCCGGGGCGGGGAAGTGGCTACACCTTC.

Only one count was recorded for this clone. This chain joins TRBV28 and TRBJ1-5, with a possible D match to TRBD1 (6 bases). The germline V gene encodes CDR1 MDHEN and CDR2 SYDVKM. V lost 5 bases and J 3 bases, leaving 14 bases between the germline ends. This CDR3 region has 15 residues. The CDR3 DNA sequence: TGTGCCAGCAGTCCCATTCCAGGGGACAATCAGCCCCAGCATTTT. This sequence encodes CASSPIPGDNQPQHF.

Comments on this clone: This CDR3 is also generated by other DNA sequences in the sample. The genes are TRBV5-1 and TRBJ1-1; 8 bases align to TRBD1. The V and J ends lost 2 bases and 3 bases, in that order; junction bases with no gene match: 6. The germline V gene encodes CDR1 SGHRS and CDR2 YFSETQ. CDR3 length: 15 amino acids. This chain's CDR3 is CASSLDRGGYTEAFF. CDR3 in DNA: TGCGCCAGCAGCTTAGACAGGGGCGGATACACTGAAGCTTTCTTT.

The chain joins TRBV7-9 to TRBJ2-1; 9 bases are shared with TRBD2. The CDR3 is made up of 15 amino acids. Losses at the gene ends were 5 bases for V and 16 bases for J; bases not matched to a gene: 18. The germline V gene has CDR1 SEHNR and CDR2 FQNEAQ (reference sequence). The CDR3 here is CASSKLRVAGELGFF. DNA for the CDR3: TGTGCCAGCAGCAAACTCCGAGTAGCGGGAGAGCTTGGTTTCTTC.

The genes are TRBV30 and TRBJ2-1, with 9 bases identical to TRBD1. The junction had 5 bases not matched to a gene; V was cut back by 1 base and J by 7 bases. The CDR3 has 14 residues. Germline CDR1 GTSNPN, CDR2 SVGIG (reference sequence). CDR3 protein: CAWSGDRVMNEQFF. DNA for the CDR3: TGTGCCTGGAGTGGGGACAGGGTAATGAATGAGCAGTTCTTC.

This clone was detected only once. The chain carries TRBV25-1 and TRBJ2-5; 9 positions agree with TRBD1. The CDR3 covers 13 residues. Looked up from germline, CDR1 is MGHDK and CDR2 is SYGVNS. V lost 6 bases and J lost 5; bases outside the gene matches: 4. The DNA for the CDR3 is TGTGCCAGCAGCAACAGGGGGCAGGAGACCCAGTACTTC. Translating it yields CASSNRGQETQYF.

This clone was counted only a few times. The chain recombines TRBV28 with TRBJ2-1, with 8 bases identical to TRBD1. J gave up 3 bases and V 5 bases, and 6 bases lay outside the gene matches. Germline CDR1 reads MDHEN; CDR2 reads SYDVKM. The CDR3 totals 15 residues. The CDR3, as DNA: TGTGCCAGCAGTAGTGGACAGGGTGACTACAATGAGCAGTTCTTC. Protein sequence: CASSSGQGDYNEQFF.

This clone was counted only a few times. This sequence joins TRBV18 and TRBJ1-5, with D maybe TRBD1 (6 bases). Germline V gene lookup returns CDR1 KGHSH and CDR2 LQKENI. This CDR3 is 13 amino acids long. Trimming took off 2 bases at V and 7 bases at J, with 9 bases between the two ends. The CDR3 nucleotides are TGTGCCAGCTCACCAAACAGGGACCAGCCCCAGCATTTT. Translating it yields CASSPNRDQPQHF.

The chain links TRBV28 to TRBJ2-7; TRBD2 agrees at 8 bases. The ends lost 1 base at V and 1 base at J; junction bases unmatched: 9. This CDR3 has 17 amino acids. Germline V lookup: CDR1 MDHEN, CDR2 SYDVKM. The CDR3 DNA follows: TGTGCCAGCAGTTTATCGGGACTAGATTCATTGTCCTACGAGCAGTACTTC. The encoded protein is CASSLSGLDSLSYEQYF.

This chain connects TRBV29-1 to TRBJ2-2, with a tentative D call TRBD2 (6 bases). The germline V gene has CDR1 SQVTM and CDR2 ANQGSEA. The CDR3 has 17 amino acids. Deletions cut 2 bases from V and 2 bases from J, with 18 bases between. CDR3 region: CSVEKGIAETNTGELFF. The CDR3 DNA sequence: TGCAGCGTTGAAAAGGGAATAGCGGAGACCAACACCGGGGAGCTGTTTTTT.

On this clone itself: Other DNA variants within this sample encode the same CDR3. This rearrangement joins TRBV7-9 to TRBJ2-5; TRBD2 matches at 12 bases. V shed 3 bases and J 5 bases; nucleotides not matched to a gene: 1. The CDR3 is 14 amino acids. CDR1 is SEHNR, CDR2 FQNEAQ, per germline (reference sequence). The CDR3 DNA follows: TGTGCCAGCAGCTTGCTAGCGGGAGGGGAGACCCAGTACTTC. Translated: CASSLLAGGETQYF.

This chain connects TRBV6-5 to TRBJ2-1; D possibly corresponds to TRBD1 (6 bases). CDR1 and CDR2 (germline): MNHEY, SVGAGI. The CDR3 consists of 13 residues. V was cut by 7 bases and J by 3 bases, with 10 bases left in between. CDR3 sequence: CASTGQIYNEQFF. The CDR3 DNA is TGTGCCAGCACGGGACAAATCTACAATGAGCAGTTCTTC.

This clone showed up just a few times. The chain combines TRBV2 with TRBJ2-3, with TRBD2 as a possible D gene (6 bases). Trimming removed 7 bases at V and 0 bases at J, with 11 bases between. CDR3 length: 14 amino acids. Germline V lookup: CDR1 SNHLY, CDR2 FYNNEI. CDR3 loop: CASKGGVSTDTQYF. The CDR3 DNA is TGTGCCAGCAAGGGCGGGGTTAGCACAGATACGCAGTATTTT.

The V call is TRBV4-1, the J call TRBJ2-3; possible D gene TRBD1, 5 bases. The CDR3 is made up of 15 amino acids. V shed 1 base and J shed 1 base, with 9 bases lying between them. The germline V gene has CDR1 MGHRA and CDR2 YSYEKL. The CDR3 reads CASSQGPRGTDTQYF. CDR3 coding DNA: TGCGCCAGCAGCCAAGGACCCAGGGGCACAGATACGCAGTATTTT.

This rearrangement joins TRBV27 to TRBJ1-1, with a possible D match to TRBD1 (5 bases). This CDR3 spans 14 amino acids. Trimming took off 7 bases at V and 5 bases at J, with 17 bases between the two ends. Looked up from germline, CDR1 is MNHEY and CDR2 is SMNVEV (reference sequence). The CDR3 nucleotides are TGTGCCAGCACCATGTTGTCGGGGGATACTGAAGCTTTCTTT. This sequence encodes CASTMLSGDTEAFF.

The J gene is TRBJ2-1, the V gene TRBV9; D is possibly TRBD2 (7 bases). Germline assignment: CDR1 SGDLS and CDR2 YYNGEE. This CDR3 is 18 amino acids long. Deletions cut 0 bases from V and 3 bases from J, with 19 bases between. The CDR3 DNA reads as TGTGCCAGCAGCGTAGAGGGGGGAGGGAAACTCAGCTACAATGAGCAGTTCTTC. Translating it yields CASSVEGGGKLSYNEQFF.

This rearrangement joins TRBV7-6 to TRBJ2-5; 8 bases fit TRBD1. With 5 bases clipped from V and 1 base from J, the junction kept 6 bases outside the gene matches. The germline CDR1 and CDR2 sequences are SGHVS and FNYEAQ. CDR3 length equals 15 residues. The CDR3 DNA reads TGTGCCAGCAGCCCCCGGGACAGGCGCCAAGAGACCCAGTACTTC. Its translation is CASSPRDRRQETQYF.

V and J are TRBV5-1 and TRBJ2-7; tentative D call: TRBD2 (5 bases). The CDR3 loop spans 15 amino acids. Germline CDR1 reads SGHRS; CDR2 reads YFSETQ. Trimming removed 4 bases at V and 6 bases at J, with 20 bases between. The CDR3 region has the DNA TGCGCCAGCAGCCAAATTGGGTACAAAGAGGGCGAGCAGTACTTC. Amino acids: CASSQIGYKEGEQYF.

Only one count was recorded for this clone. The chain's CDR3 is CASSRGLAGSSNTGELFF. CDR3 nucleotide sequence: TGTGCCAGCAGCCGGGGACTAGCGGGGTCCTCGAACACCGGGGAGCTGTTTTTT. V usage is TRBV5-4 and J usage is TRBJ2-2, with 13 bases fitting TRBD2. This CDR3 comprises 18 residues. The V gene end was trimmed by 4 bases and the J gene end by 0 bases; junction bases not matched to a gene: 6. Germline values: CDR1 SGHNT, CDR2 YYREEE (reference sequence).

This clone was counted only a few times. The chain uses TRBV9 and TRBJ1-4, with 7 bases aligning to TRBD1. The ends lost 2 bases at V and 5 bases at J; junction bases unmatched: 6. Germline CDR1 reads SGDLS; CDR2 reads YYNGEE. There are 15 residues in the CDR3. The CDR3 coding sequence is TGTGCCAGCAGCGTTGAGGGACAGCCCAATGAAAAACTGTTTTTT. Amino acid sequence: CASSVEGQPNEKLFF.

This clone was seen a single time. V gene TRBV29-1 combines with J gene TRBJ2-1; 9 bases map to TRBD2. Per the germline V gene, CDR1 is SQVTM and CDR2 is ANQGSEA. J was trimmed by 7 bases and V by 4 bases; bases with no gene match: 8. This CDR3 spans 14 amino acids. The CDR3 region has the DNA TGCAGCGTTGGATTTAGCGGGAGCGAAAATGAGCAGTTCTTC. Translation gives CSVGFSGSENEQFF.

V gene TRBV4-1 combines with J gene TRBJ1-6, with 8 bases that match TRBD1. The junction had 4 bases not matched to a gene; V was cut back by 1 base and J by 8 bases. This CDR3 region has 15 residues. The germline CDR1 and CDR2 sequences are MGHRA and YSYEKL. CDR3 residues: CASSQVPGGDSPLHF. The CDR3, as DNA: TGCGCCAGCAGCCAAGTCCCAGGGGGCGATTCACCCCTCCACTTT.

The V gene is TRBV5-1, the J gene TRBJ2-2, with TRBD1 identical over 10 bases. V lost 8 bases to trimming and J lost 5 bases; unmatched junction nucleotides: 6. The CDR3 covers 14 residues. CDR1 SGHRS and CDR2 YFSETQ come from the germline V gene. CDR3 protein: CASRPDRGTGELFF. CDR3 in DNA: TGCGCCAGTCGCCCGGACAGGGGGACCGGGGAGCTGTTTTTT.

The sample holds a few counts of this clone. V usage is TRBV5-4 and J usage is TRBJ2-7; TRBD1 matches 10 bases. Germline V CDR1 and CDR2: SGHNT, YYREEE (reference sequence). Losses at the gene ends were 5 bases for V and 3 bases for J; bases not matched to a gene: 8. There are 15 residues in the CDR3. This chain's CDR3 is CASRPGQGTIYEQYF. CDR3 in DNA: TGTGCCAGCAGACCGGGACAGGGGACAATCTACGAGCAGTACTTC.

The rearrangement links TRBV9 to TRBJ2-2; D unclear. Trimming cost V 0 bases and J 1 base, with 7 bases left between them. This CDR3 is 15 amino acids long. Germline V CDR1 and CDR2: SGDLS, YYNGEE. Written as DNA, the CDR3 is TGTGCCAGCAGCGTAGTGGCAGAGAACACCGGGGAGCTGTTTTTT. This gives the protein CASSVVAENTGELFF.

V and J are TRBV30 and TRBJ1-2; 8 bases are a match to TRBD1. Trimming removed 5 bases from V and 2 bases from J; junction bases left unmatched: 10. CDR1 is GTSNPN and CDR2 is SVGIG in the germline V gene (reference sequence). The CDR3 runs to 15 residues. The CDR3 coding sequence is TGTGCCTGGGAGGCCGGGACAGGAGCCAACTATGGCTACACCTTC. Protein: CAWEAGTGANYGYTF.

The rearrangement uses TRBV27 and TRBJ2-1, with 10 bases that match TRBD1. The CDR3 totals 16 residues. J gave up 2 bases and V 6 bases, and 7 bases lay outside the gene matches. Germline V gene data show CDR1 as MNHEY and CDR2 as SMNVEV (reference sequence). The CDR3 spells CASSRPGTGAYNEQFF. DNA for the CDR3: TGTGCCAGCAGCCGCCCCGGGACAGGGGCCTACAATGAGCAGTTCTTC.

This clone was observed a handful of times. The V and J genes are TRBV28 and TRBJ2-1; 11 nucleotides agree with TRBD1. CDR1 is MDHEN and CDR2 is SYDVKM in the germline V gene. With 8 bases clipped from V and 8 bases from J, the junction kept 8 bases outside the gene matches. CDR3 length equals 14 residues. The CDR3 coding sequence is TGTGCCAGCCACGGGACAGGGGGTTGGGATGAGCAGTTCTTC. Its translation: CASHGTGGWDEQFF.

DNA of the CDR3: TGTGCCAGCAGCTTTGGGACACCTAACTCCTACGAGCAGTACTTC. This gives the protein CASSFGTPNSYEQYF. The genes are TRBV11-2 and TRBJ2-7; the D gene is possibly TRBD1 (6 bases). Deletions cut 3 bases from V and 0 bases from J, with 12 bases between. The CDR3 sequence is 15 residues long. CDR1 and CDR2 from the germline V gene are SGHAT and FQNNGV.

The chain joins TRBV29-1 to TRBJ2-3; D not resolved. Germline V gives CDR1 SQVTM, CDR2 ANQGSEA. CDR3 size: 10 residues. V was clipped by 7 bases and J by 3 bases, with 5 bases between them. The CDR3 bases are TGCAGCGCCCCAACAGATACGCAGTATTTT. Its protein is CSAPTDTQYF.